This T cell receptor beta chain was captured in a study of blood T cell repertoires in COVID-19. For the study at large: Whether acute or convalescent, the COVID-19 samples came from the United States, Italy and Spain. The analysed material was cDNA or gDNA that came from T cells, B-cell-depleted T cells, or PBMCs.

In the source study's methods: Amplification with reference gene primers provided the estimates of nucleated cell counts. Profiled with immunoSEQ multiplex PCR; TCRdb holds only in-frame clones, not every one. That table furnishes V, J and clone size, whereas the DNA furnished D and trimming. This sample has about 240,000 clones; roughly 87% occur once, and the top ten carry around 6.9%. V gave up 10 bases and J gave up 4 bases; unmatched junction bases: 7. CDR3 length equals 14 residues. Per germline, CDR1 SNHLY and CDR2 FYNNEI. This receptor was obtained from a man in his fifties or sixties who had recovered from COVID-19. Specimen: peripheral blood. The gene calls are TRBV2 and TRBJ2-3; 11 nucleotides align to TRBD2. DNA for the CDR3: TGTGCCACATCAAAACTAGCGGGGGCAGATACGCAGTATTTT. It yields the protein CATSKLAGADTQYF. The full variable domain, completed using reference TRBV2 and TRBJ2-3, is EPEVTQTPSHQVTQMGQEVILRCVPISNHLYFYWYRQILGQKVEFLVSFYNNEISEKSEIFDDQFSVERPDGSNFTLKIRSTKLEDSAMYFCATSKLAGADTQYFGPGTRLTVL.